This T cell receptor beta chain was profiled in a study of T cell changes during pregnancy in multiple sclerosis. Produced via immunoSEQ multiplex PCR; TCRdb's table is partial and in-frame only. The table has fewer than 150,000 clones, around 95% seen once; the top ten hold less than 0.55%. The input for sequencing was peripheral blood, taken after pregnancy. The sequence was obtained from a female donor with multiple sclerosis, enrolled in a pregnancy study.

DNA of the CDR3: TGTGCCAGCAGTTACAGTGGTAGCTCCTACAATGAGCAGTTCTTC. Translation: CASSYSGSSYNEQFF. The rearrangement uses TRBV6-5 and TRBJ2-1; no clear D. V was clipped by 2 bases and J by 0 bases, with 8 bases between them. CDR3 size: 15 residues. Germline CDR1 MNHEY, CDR2 SVGAGI.